The rows below give T cell receptor beta chains drawn from one sample of a study of blood T cell repertoires in COVID-19. The data were produced by immunoSEQ multiplex PCR, yet TCRdb's version contains in-frame clones alone and is incomplete. The sample carries 210,000 or so clones, roughly 78% recorded once. The sequenced material came from peripheral blood. Source of these receptors: a woman aged 40 to 50 with acute or convalescent COVID-19. The CDR3 runs from the conserved cysteine through the conserved F or W. The D gene is left open where the match is weak. Clone size is stated in some rows and not others, as once, few, many or a class when expanded.

D gene	clone size	V gene	J gene	CDR3 protein	CDR3 DNA
TRBD1	NA	TRBV30	TRBJ2-7	CAWTSGTGFLEQYF	TGTGCCTGGACCTCCGGGACAGGGTTTTTAGAGCAGTACTTC
NA	NA	TRBV5-1	TRBJ1-4	CASSRATNEKLFF	TGCGCCAGCAGTCGTGCAACTAATGAAAAACTGTTTTTT
NA	NA	TRBV9	TRBJ1-1	CASSVGLGATEAFF	TGTGCCAGCAGCGTAGGGCTTGGGGCAACTGAAGCTTTCTTT
NA	once	TRBV5-1	TRBJ2-4	CASSLEPGRAKNIQYF	TGCGCCAGCAGCTTGGAGCCAGGGCGGGCCAAAAACATTCAGTACTTC
TRBD1	NA	TRBV30	TRBJ2-2	CAWSRDRGTGELFF	TGTGCCTGGAGTCGAGACAGGGGGACCGGGGAGCTGTTTTTT
NA	NA	TRBV19	TRBJ2-3	CASSGPGADTQYF	TGTGCCAGTAGTGGTCCGGGGGCAGATACGCAGTATTTT
NA	NA	TRBV18	TRBJ1-3	CASSRDNRNSGNTIYF	TGTGCCAGCTCGAGGGACAACAGGAACTCTGGAAACACCATATATTTT
NA	NA	TRBV3-1/TRBV3-2	TRBJ1-3	CASSQSGSTIYF	TGTGCCAGCAGCCAATCCGGGAGCACCATATATTTT
NA	NA	TRBV6-2/TRBV6-3	TRBJ2-1	CASSLLTTGYNEQFF	TGTGCCAGCAGCCTCCTAACGACGGGCTACAATGAGCAGTTCTTC
NA	NA	TRBV25-1	TRBJ1-1	CASSWQNTEAFF	TGTGCCAGCAGTTGGCAGAACACTGAAGCTTTCTTT
NA	NA	TRBV7-9	TRBJ2-7	CASSLVIRGGAYEQYF	TGTGCCAGCAGCTTAGTCATAAGGGGCGGCGCCTACGAGCAGTACTTC
NA	NA	TRBV15	TRBJ1-2	CATSSTGHNSYTF	TGTGCCACCAGCAGTACAGGCCATAATAGCTACACCTTC
NA	NA	TRBV5-1	TRBJ1-5	CASSSQGKRARSAQHF	TGCGCCAGCAGCTCACAGGGAAAACGGGCAAGATCAGCCCAGCATTTT
NA	NA	TRBV18	TRBJ1-4	CASSPQGGANEKLFF	TGTGCCAGCTCACCACAGGGAGGGGCTAATGAAAAACTGTTTTTT
NA	once	TRBV5-1	TRBJ2-3	CASWASSTDTQYF	TGCGCCAGCTGGGCTTCTAGCACAGATACGCAGTATTTT
NA	NA	TRBV14	TRBJ1-2	CASSQDRGGYGYTF	TGTGCCAGCAGCCAAGACAGGGGTGGCTATGGCTACACCTTC
TRBD2	NA	TRBV19	TRBJ2-7	CASTAGGLEQYF	TGTGCCAGTACAGCGGGGGGGCTCGAGCAGTACTTC
NA	once	TRBV19	TRBJ1-5	CASSIGQGRDQPQHF	TGTGCCAGTAGTATAGGGCAGGGGAGGGATCAGCCCCAGCATTTT
TRBD2	NA	TRBV19	TRBJ2-1	CASSRGLAGASSYNEQFF	TGTGCCAGTAGTAGGGGACTAGCGGGAGCGAGCTCCTACAATGAGCAGTTCTTC
TRBD1	NA	TRBV15	TRBJ2-1	CATSPDRAYNEQFF	TGTGCCACCAGCCCGGACAGGGCCTACAATGAGCAGTTCTTC
TRBD1	NA	TRBV27	TRBJ1-1	CASSSGGQGGVWTEAFF	TGTGCCAGCAGTTCCGGGGGACAGGGAGGGGTATGGACTGAAGCTTTCTTT
TRBD2	NA	TRBV14	TRBJ2-2	CASSQHLAGGPAGELFF	TGTGCCAGCAGCCAGCATCTAGCGGGAGGGCCCGCCGGGGAGCTGTTTTTT
NA	NA	TRBV24-1	TRBJ2-1	CATSDFFDEQFF	TGTGCCACCAGTGATTTTTTCGATGAGCAGTTCTTC
TRBD1	NA	TRBV19	TRBJ1-4	CASSTGQGRATNEKLFF	TGTGCCAGTAGTACGGGACAGGGGAGGGCAACTAATGAAAAACTGTTTTTT
NA	NA	TRBV7-7	TRBJ2-1	CASSLSTSLGYNEQFF	TGTGCCAGCAGCTTAAGTACGTCCCTAGGCTACAATGAGCAGTTCTTC
TRBD1	NA	TRBV4-1	TRBJ1-1	CASSQKQGATEAFF	TGCGCCAGCAGCCAAAAACAGGGGGCGACTGAAGCTTTCTTT
TRBD1	NA	TRBV30	TRBJ1-2	CAWSVQGRSGYTF	TGTGCCTGGAGTGTACAGGGGAGGAGTGGCTACACCTTC
TRBD1	few	TRBV2	TRBJ1-4	CASRTGTGNEKLFF	TGTGCCAGCAGGACCGGGACAGGGAATGAAAAACTGTTTTTT
NA	NA	TRBV5-1	TRBJ2-3	CASSFGQGSDTQYF	TGCGCCAGCAGCTTCGGGCAGGGGTCAGATACGCAGTATTTT
NA	NA	TRBV7-7	TRBJ1-5	CASSSHRVNQPQHF	TGTGCCAGCAGCTCACACAGGGTCAATCAGCCCCAGCATTTT
NA	few	TRBV2	TRBJ2-7	CASRGGSSYEQYF	TGTGCCAGCAGAGGGGGAAGCTCCTACGAGCAGTACTTC